A selection of T cell receptor beta chains follows, all from one sample in a study of cytomegalovirus exposure and HLA in healthy donors. Assay used: immunoSEQ multiplex PCR; TCRdb lists only in-frame clones, some missing. Of some 180,000 clones in the sample, approximately 85% are singletons; the top ten hold about 2.7%. The sample consisted of PBMCs. The receptors were sampled from a man aged 30 to 45 in good health and CMV-seropositive. The CDR3 runs from the conserved cysteine through the conserved F or W.

cdr3_length v_call cdr3_aa
15 TRBV6-1 CASTEAGGITGELFF
14 TRBV18 CASSPASSVETQYF
13 TRBV18 CASSFSSTDTQYF
15 TRBV7-2 CASSLDGSGYNEQFF
15 TRBV2 CASSVGIGANYGYTF
15 TRBV19 CASTDGRAAPYGYTF
14 TRBV7-2 CASSLSGSSYEQYF
17 TRBV5-1 CASSWEISGEGTDTQYF
14 TRBV15 CATSGRGGTETQYF
15 TRBV11-3 CASSPEGQVINEQFF
15 TRBV12-5 CASGLPTGGSGELFF
16 TRBV13 CASSFSTEALYYEQYF
13 TRBV2 CASSSTSTDEQYF
15 TRBV27 CASTRTSQQTDTQYF
16 TRBV6-1 CASSEFVAVPGAEAFF
13 TRBV6-6 CASSYSTSAGYTF
13 TRBV9 CASSGRTYNEQFF
19 TRBV13 CASSPRGQGLESSYNEQFF
13 TRBV11-3 CASSPGRTDTQYF
16 TRBV7-2 CASSLGGGGSYNEQFF
16 TRBV5-4 CASSLGLAGEGNIQYF
15 TRBV6-5 CASRGPGVGSETQYF
15 TRBV27 CASSLGGERDNEQFF
13 TRBV11-1 CASSSQGFGEAFF
15 TRBV5-4 CASSSKASVDGELFF
14 TRBV6-5 CASSYQGYNSPLHF
15 TRBV18 CASSPASIGRETQYF
16 TRBV19 CASTMSGLQRNYGYTF
11 TRBV7-7 CASSNGLEQFF
13 TRBV7-9 CASSLAGGTEQFF
13 TRBV29-1 CSVSAELYNEQFF
13 TRBV19 CASSMGGNQPQHF
16 TRBV5-1 CASSLVHTGANTEAFF
14 TRBV11-3 CASSARTDGETQYF
14 TRBV2 CASSVGTAPEKLFF
15 TRBV28 CASSLEGTAHNEQFF
14 TRBV13 CASSRLTGNYGYTF